The TCR beta chain under discussion was sequenced for a study of T cell changes during pregnancy in multiple sclerosis. Data came from immunoSEQ multiplex PCR; TCRdb stores just in-frame clones and leaves some out. The profile covers around 60,000 clones, with about 88% appearing a single time and roughly 2.6% taken by the ten largest. The V end was cut by 5 bases, the J end by 0 bases, with 16 bases between. The V gene's germline CDR1 is LNHDA and CDR2 SQIVND (reference sequence). CDR3 length: 16 amino acids. This TCR came from a female donor with multiple sclerosis, enrolled in a pregnancy study. The chain has TRBV19 and TRBJ1-1, with D perhaps TRBD1 (5 bases). Sequenced material: peripheral blood, taken in the first trimester of pregnancy. DNA of the CDR3: TGTGCCAGTAGTCCCCTAGCGGGGACTTTGAACACTGAAGCTTTCTTT. Encoded protein: CASSPLAGTLNTEAFF.